This T cell receptor beta chain was found in a study of T cell responses to AZD1222 COVID-19 vaccine. Generated by immunoSEQ multiplex PCR, the TCRdb table keeps only in-frame clones and is missing some. The repertoire holds 95,000 to 100,000 clones, around nine tenths seen once, with about a sixth in the top ten. As regards this clone: Its target is not known.

Whole-study findings and limits: Spike-specific TCR breadth and depth went up after people got two AZD1222 doses. Seropositivity was recorded at baseline in only 6 or 7 AZD1222 recipients. Repertoire collection took place solely once the T cell response had peaked.

V lost 3 bases to trimming and J lost 2 bases, with 9 bases between them. Looked up from germline, CDR1 is SGHRS and CDR2 is YFSETQ. The CDR3 has 14 residues. The J gene is TRBJ1-3, the V gene TRBV5-1; no reliable D call. The sequence was collected from an adult who received the AZD1222 COVID-19 vaccine. Here the sequenced sample was peripheral blood, taken 28 days after the second AZD1222 dose. The CDR3 DNA follows: TGCGCCAGCAGCTCGGACGTTACTGGAAACACCATATATTTT. It is translated as CASSSDVTGNTIYF.